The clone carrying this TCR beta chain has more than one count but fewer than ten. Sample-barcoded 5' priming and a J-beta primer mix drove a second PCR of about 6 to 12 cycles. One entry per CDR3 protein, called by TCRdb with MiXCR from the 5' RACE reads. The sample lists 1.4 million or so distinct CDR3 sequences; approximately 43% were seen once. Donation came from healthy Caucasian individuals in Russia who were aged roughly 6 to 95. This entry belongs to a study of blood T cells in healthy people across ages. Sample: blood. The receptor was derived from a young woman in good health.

CDR3 DNA sequence: TGTGCCAGCAGCGCCGAGTCCTCTGAAGCTTTCTTT. It codes for CASSAESSEAFF. The J gene is TRBJ1-1, the V gene TRBV7-9; D is ambiguous. The length of the CDR3 is 12 residues. V was cut by 5 bases and J by 6 bases, with 10 bases left in between. The germline V gene has CDR1 SEHNR and CDR2 FQNEAQ (reference sequence).